The entry below gives a single T cell receptor beta chain sequence along with its context. Recruitment covered about 25 US areas and drew participants whose ages spanned about 18 to 89 years. This record comes from a study of blood T cell repertoires in COVID-19. Study overall: Some COVID-19 samples were acute and others convalescent; all came from the United States, Italy and Spain. In each case, the material was cDNA or gDNA derived from T cells, B-cell-depleted T cells, or PBMCs.

In the original workflow: For nucleated cells, counts were estimated from reference gene primer amplification. Sequencing was performed with immunoSEQ multiplex PCR; in TCRdb, only in-frame clones are kept and a portion is missing. V, J and clone size were drawn from that table, and D and trimming were deduced from the DNA. The sample lists 250,000 to 300,000 clones; approximately 88% were seen once. Sequencing was performed on PBMCs or T cells enriched from blood (not recorded which). The source of this sequence is a woman aged 25 to 39 who had recovered from COVID-19.

The CDR3, as DNA: TGTGCCAGCACAGGCCCCTCCTACAATGAGCAGTTCTTC. Its protein product is CASTGPSYNEQFF. The chain uses TRBV7-3 and TRBJ2-1; D gene uncertain. Germline V gene sequence: CDR1 SGHTA, CDR2 FQGTGA. The V end was cut by 7 bases, the J end by 0 bases, with 7 bases between. CDR3 size: 13 residues.